This TCR beta chain emerged from a study of CD8 T cells in ankylosing spondylitis (dated by TCRdb to 2016 to 2017). For context, the study as a whole: The study profiled T cell receptor beta repertoires in healthy donors and ankylosing spondylitis patients to find disease-linked TCR variants. Samples of peripheral blood were taken, and for ankylosing spondylitis patients, synovial fluid was collected as well. The full study cohort comprised 20 to 25 ankylosing spondylitis patients and over a hundred healthy donors. Broad study findings and their caveats: Blood from ankylosing spondylitis patients appeared to be characterized by a TCR beta motif made up of several highly homologous amino acid variants. Some TCR beta motif variants had previously been reported in synovial fluid and blood of reactive arthritis patients, which suggested common disease-initiation mechanisms. In peripheral blood, the disease-linked clones were found at relatively low frequencies and had a CD8+ phenotype. According to the report, matched synovial fluid samples from ankylosing spondylitis patients were significantly enriched for the disease-linked clones.

This clonotype was counted a few times. Its cognate antigen has yet to be identified. No much larger clone is present one base from it, and per-base qualities are unavailable. The V and J ends are trimmed by 4 bases and 0 bases, leaving 18 bases between them. Reading the germline V gene gives CDR1 LGHNA and CDR2 YSLEER. The CDR3 holds 18 amino acids from the cysteine to the phenylalanine. Only the CDR3 part of the read is kept: 54 bases, read in frame from the first base. Sequencer: Illumina HiSeq 2500. Quantitative 5'-RACE with molecular barcodes was used to prepare TCR beta libraries. For the original study's pipeline: To identify disease-linked TCR variants, a new computational method was used, one built on a probabilistic model of VDJ rearrangement. The raw public data were reprocessed by TCRdb itself: fastp quality trimming at Q25, MiXCR clonotype calling, in-frame beta chains only. Records with the same CDR3 protein are collapsed into one entry carrying the most frequent genes and DNA. These V and J calls originate from TCRdb's pipeline instead of the authors' own analysis. The sample data list some 840,000 distinct CDR3 sequences, and over 9.5% of these were observed just once. The top ten hold approximately 0.51% of the sample.

Sequencing was performed on blood, either unsorted or a sorted T cell fraction (not recorded which). The rearrangement joined TRBV4-3 to TRBJ2-2; TRBD2 might be the D gene, on 6 matching bases. This receptor was taken from a male donor with ankylosing spondylitis. The CDR3 amino acid sequence is: CASSPRGWGGANTGELFF. DNA sequence: TGCGCCAGCAGCCCTCGAGGATGGGGCGGGGCGAACACCGGGGAGCTGTTTTTT.